This paragraph reports one TCR beta chain. Per germline, CDR1 SGHNT and CDR2 YENEEA. V lost 7 bases and J 3 bases, leaving 10 bases between the germline ends. CDR3 length: 12 residues. The source of the sample is a study of shared clonotypes between healthy human individuals. Here immunoSEQ multiplex PCR was the method, and the copy in TCRdb shows in-frame clones only, minus some. The sample contains 450,000 to 500,000 clones, over 70% of which appear only once. Sequenced material: PBMCs. The rearrangement uses TRBV11-3 and TRBJ2-7; D gene unclear. This receptor was obtained from a woman aged 35 to 49 in good health. Some clones in this sample may be carry-over from other donors' samples. The CDR3 region is CASKPIFYEQYF. CDR3 DNA: TGTGCCAGCAAGCCGATTTTCTACGAGCAGTACTTC. Drawing the rest from reference TRBV11-3 and TRBJ2-7, the complete variable domain is EAGVVQSPRYKIIEKKQPVAFWCNPISGHNTLYWYLQNLGQGPELLIRYENEEAVDDSQLPKDRFSAERLKGVDSTLKIQPAELGDSAVYLCASKPIFYEQYFGPGTRLTVT.